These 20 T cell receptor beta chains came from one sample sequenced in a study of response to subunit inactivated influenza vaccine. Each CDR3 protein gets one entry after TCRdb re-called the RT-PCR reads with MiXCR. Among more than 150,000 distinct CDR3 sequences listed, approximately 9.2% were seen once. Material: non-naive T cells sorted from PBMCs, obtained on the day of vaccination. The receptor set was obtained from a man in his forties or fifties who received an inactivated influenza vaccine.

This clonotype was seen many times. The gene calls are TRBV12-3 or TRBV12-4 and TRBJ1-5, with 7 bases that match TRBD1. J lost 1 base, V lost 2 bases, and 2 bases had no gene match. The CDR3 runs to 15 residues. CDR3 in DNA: TGTGCCAGCAGTTTATCAGGGGGGAGCAATCAGCCCCAGCATTTT. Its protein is CASSLSGGSNQPQHF.

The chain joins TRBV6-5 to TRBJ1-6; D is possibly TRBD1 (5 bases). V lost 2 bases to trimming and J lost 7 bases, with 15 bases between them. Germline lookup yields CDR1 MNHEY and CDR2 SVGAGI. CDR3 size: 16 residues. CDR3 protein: CASSYARGYRNSPLHF. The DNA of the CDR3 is TGTGCCAGCAGTTACGCAAGGGGCTACCGGAATTCACCCCTCCACTTT.

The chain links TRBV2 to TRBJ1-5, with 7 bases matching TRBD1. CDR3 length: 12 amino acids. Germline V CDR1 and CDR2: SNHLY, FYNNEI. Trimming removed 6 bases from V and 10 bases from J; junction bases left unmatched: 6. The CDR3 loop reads CASRDDRAPQHF. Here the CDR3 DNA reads TGTGCCAGCAGAGACGACAGGGCTCCCCAGCATTTT.

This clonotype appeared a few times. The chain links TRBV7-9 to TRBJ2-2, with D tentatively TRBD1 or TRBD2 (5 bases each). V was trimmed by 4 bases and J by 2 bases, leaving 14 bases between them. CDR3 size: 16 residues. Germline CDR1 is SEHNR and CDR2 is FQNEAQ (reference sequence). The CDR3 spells CASSSPWGPNTGELFF. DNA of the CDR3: TGTGCCAGCAGCTCCCCTTGGGGACCCAACACCGGGGAGCTGTTTTTT.

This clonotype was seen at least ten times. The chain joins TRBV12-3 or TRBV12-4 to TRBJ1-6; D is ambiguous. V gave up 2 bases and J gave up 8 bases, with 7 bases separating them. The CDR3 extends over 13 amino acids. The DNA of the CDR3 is TGTGCCAGCAGTTTAACTACCGATTCACCCCTCCACTTT. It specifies CASSLTTDSPLHF.

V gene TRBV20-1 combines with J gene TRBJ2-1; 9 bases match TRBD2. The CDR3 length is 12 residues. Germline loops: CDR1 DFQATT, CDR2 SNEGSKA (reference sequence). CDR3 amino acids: CRVAGAYNEQFF. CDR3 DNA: TGCAGGGTAGCGGGAGCCTACAATGAGCAGTTCTTC.

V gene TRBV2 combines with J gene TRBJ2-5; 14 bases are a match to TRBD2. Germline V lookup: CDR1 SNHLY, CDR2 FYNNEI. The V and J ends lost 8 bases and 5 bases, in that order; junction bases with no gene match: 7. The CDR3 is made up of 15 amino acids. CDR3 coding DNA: TGTGCCAGCGGACTAGGACTAGCGGGGGGTGAGACCCAGTACTTC. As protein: CASGLGLAGGETQYF.

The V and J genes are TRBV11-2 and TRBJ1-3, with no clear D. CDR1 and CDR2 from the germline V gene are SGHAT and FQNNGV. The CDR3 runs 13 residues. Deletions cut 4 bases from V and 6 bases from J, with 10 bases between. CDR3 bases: TGTGCCAGCAGCTCGGGTTTGCCAAACACCATATATTTT. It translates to CASSSGLPNTIYF. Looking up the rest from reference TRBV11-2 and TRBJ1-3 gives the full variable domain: EAGVAQSPRYKIIEKRQSVAFWCNPISGHATLYWYQQILGQGPKLLIQFQNNGVVDDSQLPKDRFSAERLKGVDSTLKIQPAKLEDSAVYLCASSSGLPNTIYFGEGSWLTVV.

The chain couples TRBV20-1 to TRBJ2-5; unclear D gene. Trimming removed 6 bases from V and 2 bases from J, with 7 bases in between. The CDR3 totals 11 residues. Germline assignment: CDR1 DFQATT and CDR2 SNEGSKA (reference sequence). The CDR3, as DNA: TGCAGTGCGGTGGGACAAGAGACCCAGTACTTC. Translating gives CSAVGQETQYF.

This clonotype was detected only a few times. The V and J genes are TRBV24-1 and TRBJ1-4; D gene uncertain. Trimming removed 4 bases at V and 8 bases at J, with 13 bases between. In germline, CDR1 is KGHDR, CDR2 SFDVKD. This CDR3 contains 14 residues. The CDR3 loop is CATSEVRAGEKLFF. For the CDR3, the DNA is TGTGCCACCAGTGAAGTCCGGGCAGGAGAAAAACTGTTTTTT.

The chain's CDR3 is CASSLVGGYEQYF. The CDR3 bases are TGTGCCAGCAGCTTGGTCGGCGGCTACGAGCAGTACTTC. The J gene is TRBJ2-7, the V gene TRBV5-6; no clear D. The V and J ends lost 0 bases and 3 bases respectively, with 7 bases between them. CDR3 size: 13 residues. CDR1 is SGHDT and CDR2 is YYEEEE in the germline V gene. Full variable domain (rest looked up from reference TRBV5-6 and TRBJ2-7): DAGVTQSPTHLIKTRGQQVTLRCSPKSGHDTVSWYQQALGQGPQFIFQYYEEEERQRGNFPDRFSGHQFPNYSSELNVNALLLGDSALYLCASSLVGGYEQYFGPGTRLTVT.

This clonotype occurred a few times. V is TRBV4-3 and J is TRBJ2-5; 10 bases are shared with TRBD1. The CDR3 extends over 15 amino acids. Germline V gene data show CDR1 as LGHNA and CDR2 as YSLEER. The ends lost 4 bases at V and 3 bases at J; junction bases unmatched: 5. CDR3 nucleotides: TGCGCCAGCAGCCCTACCGGGACAGGGGAAGAGACCCAGTACTTC. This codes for CASSPTGTGEETQYF.

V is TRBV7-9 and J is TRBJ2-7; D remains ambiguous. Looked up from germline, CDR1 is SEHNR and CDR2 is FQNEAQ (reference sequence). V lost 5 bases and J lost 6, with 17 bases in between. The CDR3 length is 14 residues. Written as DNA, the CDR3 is TGTGCCAGCAGCCCTCCCCGATCCGTTCGCGAGCAGTACTTC. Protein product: CASSPPRSVREQYF.

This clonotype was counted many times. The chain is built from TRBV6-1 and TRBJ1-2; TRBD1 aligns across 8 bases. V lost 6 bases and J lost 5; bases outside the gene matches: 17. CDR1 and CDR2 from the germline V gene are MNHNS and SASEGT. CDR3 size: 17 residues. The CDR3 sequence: CASSPLIGQGAGYGYTF. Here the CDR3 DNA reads TGTGCCAGCAGCCCTCTGATAGGGCAGGGGGCCGGTTATGGCTACACCTTC.

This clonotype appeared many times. The CDR3 here is CASSPGTLTLYNEQFF. The CDR3 nucleotides are TGTGCCAGCAGCCCTGGGACTCTGACCCTGTACAATGAGCAGTTCTTC. V gene TRBV11-2 combines with J gene TRBJ2-1, with D perhaps TRBD2 (6 bases). CDR3 length equals 16 residues. Trimming removed 5 bases from V and 4 bases from J, with 18 bases in between. Germline values: CDR1 SGHAT, CDR2 FQNNGV.

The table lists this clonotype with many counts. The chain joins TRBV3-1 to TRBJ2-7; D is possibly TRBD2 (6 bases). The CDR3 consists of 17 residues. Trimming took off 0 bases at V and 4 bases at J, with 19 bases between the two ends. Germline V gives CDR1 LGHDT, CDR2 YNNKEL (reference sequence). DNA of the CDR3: TGTGCCAGCAGCCAAGATAATCAGGGACTGGGAAAGTACGAGCAGTACTTC. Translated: CASSQDNQGLGKYEQYF.

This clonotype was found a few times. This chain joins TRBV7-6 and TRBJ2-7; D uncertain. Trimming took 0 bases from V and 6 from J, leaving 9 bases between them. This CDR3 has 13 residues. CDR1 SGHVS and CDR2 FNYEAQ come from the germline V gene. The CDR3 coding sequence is TGTGCCAGCAGCTTAGCGCAGGTCGCCGAGCAGTACTTC. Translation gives CASSLAQVAEQYF.

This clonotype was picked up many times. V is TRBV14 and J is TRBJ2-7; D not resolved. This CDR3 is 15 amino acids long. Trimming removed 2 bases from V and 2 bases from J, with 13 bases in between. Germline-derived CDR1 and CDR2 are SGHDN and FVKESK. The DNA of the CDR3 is TGTGCCAGCAGCCAATATCGTCGGGCTCCCTACGAGCAGTACTTC. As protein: CASSQYRRAPYEQYF.

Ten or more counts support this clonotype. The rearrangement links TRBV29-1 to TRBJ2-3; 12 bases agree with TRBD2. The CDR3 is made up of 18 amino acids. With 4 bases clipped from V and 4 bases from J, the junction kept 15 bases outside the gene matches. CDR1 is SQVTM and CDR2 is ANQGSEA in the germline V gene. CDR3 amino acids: CSVGAGGPGLAGADTQYF. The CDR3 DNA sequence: TGCAGCGTTGGGGCAGGGGGACCGGGACTAGCGGGTGCAGATACGCAGTATTTT.

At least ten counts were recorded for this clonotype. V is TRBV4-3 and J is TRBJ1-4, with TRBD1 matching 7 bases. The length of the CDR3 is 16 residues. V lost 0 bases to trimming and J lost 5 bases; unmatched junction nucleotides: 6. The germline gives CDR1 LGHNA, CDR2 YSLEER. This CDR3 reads CASSQEWEGANEKLFF. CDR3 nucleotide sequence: TGCGCCAGCAGCCAAGAATGGGAGGGGGCGAATGAAAAACTGTTTTTT.